Sequencing of this TCR beta chain was carried out in a study of T-cell reconstitution after alpha-beta-depleted transplantation in children. Trimming cost V 5 bases and J 4 bases, with 14 bases left between them. Germline CDR1 and CDR2: SGHTA and FQGNSA. The CDR3 contains 14 residues. This clonotype was counted only a few times. Preparing the TCRbeta library involved the use of unique molecular identifiers. A single record per CDR3 protein comes from TCRdb applying MiXCR to the PCR reads. The sample holds 130,000 or so distinct CDR3 sequences, about 9.5% seen once. The source material was PBMCs, mostly from graft donor cells, sampled 180 days after TCRalphabeta/CD19-depleted stem cell transplant. This sequence was found in a girl under three years old who had a stem cell transplant for combined immunodeficiency, so the T cells may come from the graft donor. V gene TRBV7-2 combines with J gene TRBJ1-2, with D maybe TRBD1 (6 bases). The CDR3 region is CASSPGGARYGYTF. The CDR3 nucleotides are TGTGCCAGCAGCCCTGGGGGGGCGCGCTATGGCTACACCTTC.